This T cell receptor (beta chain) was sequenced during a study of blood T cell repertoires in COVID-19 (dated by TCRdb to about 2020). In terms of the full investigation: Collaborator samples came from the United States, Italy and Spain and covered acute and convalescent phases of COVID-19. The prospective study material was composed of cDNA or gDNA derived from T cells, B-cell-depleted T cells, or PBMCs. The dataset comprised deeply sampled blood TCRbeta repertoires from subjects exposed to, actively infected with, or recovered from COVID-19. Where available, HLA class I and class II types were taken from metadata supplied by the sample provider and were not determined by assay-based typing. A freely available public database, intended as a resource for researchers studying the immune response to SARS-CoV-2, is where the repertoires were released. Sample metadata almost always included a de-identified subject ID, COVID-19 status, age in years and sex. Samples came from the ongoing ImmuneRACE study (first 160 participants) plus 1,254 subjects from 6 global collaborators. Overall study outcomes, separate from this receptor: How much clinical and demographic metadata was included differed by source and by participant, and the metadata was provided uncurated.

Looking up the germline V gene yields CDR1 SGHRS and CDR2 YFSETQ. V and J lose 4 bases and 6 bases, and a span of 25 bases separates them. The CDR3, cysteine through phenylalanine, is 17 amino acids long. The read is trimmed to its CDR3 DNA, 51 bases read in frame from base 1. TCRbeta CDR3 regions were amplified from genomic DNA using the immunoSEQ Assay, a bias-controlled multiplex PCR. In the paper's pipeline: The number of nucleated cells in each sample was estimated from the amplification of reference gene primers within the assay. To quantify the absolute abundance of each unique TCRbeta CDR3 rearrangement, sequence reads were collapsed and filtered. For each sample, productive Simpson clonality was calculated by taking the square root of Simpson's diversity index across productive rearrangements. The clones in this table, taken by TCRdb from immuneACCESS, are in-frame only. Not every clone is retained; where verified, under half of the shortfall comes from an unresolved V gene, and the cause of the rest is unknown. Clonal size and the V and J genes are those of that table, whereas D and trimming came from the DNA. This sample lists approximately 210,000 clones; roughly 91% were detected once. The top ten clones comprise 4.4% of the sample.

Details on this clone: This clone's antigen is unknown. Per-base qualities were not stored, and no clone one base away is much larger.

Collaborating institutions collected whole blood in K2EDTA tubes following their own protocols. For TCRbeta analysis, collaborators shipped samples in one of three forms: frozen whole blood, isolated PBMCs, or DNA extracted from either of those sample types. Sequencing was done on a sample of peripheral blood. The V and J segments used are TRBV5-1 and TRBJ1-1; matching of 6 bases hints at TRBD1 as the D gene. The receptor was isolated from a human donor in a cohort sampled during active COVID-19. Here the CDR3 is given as CASSAGTPTRSVAEAFF. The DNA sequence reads TGCGCCAGCAGCGCCGGGACACCGACCCGGAGTGTCGCTGAAGCTTTCTTT. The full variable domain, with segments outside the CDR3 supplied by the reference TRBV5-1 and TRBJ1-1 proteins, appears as KAGVTQTPRYLIKTRGQQVTLSCSPISGHRSVSWYQQTPGQGLQFLFEYFSETQRNKGNFPGRFSGRQFSNSRSEMNVSTLELGDSALYLCASSAGTPTRSVAEAFFGQGTRLTVV.